A selection of T cell receptor beta chains follows, all from one sample in a study of OX40 agonist ivuxolimab in advanced cancers. Sequencing used immunoSEQ multiplex PCR; TCRdb keeps in-frame clones, though not all of them. The sample has tens of thousands of clones; roughly nine tenths are singletons. The specimen was CD4+ or CD8+ T cells sorted from blood, collected in a trial of the OX40 agonist ivuxolimab. The receptors come from an adult with an advanced solid tumor such as melanoma, head and neck, liver or kidney cancer. CDR3s leave out the opening cysteine and the closing phenylalanine or tryptophan. The order of the fields is V gene, J gene, D gene, CDR3 protein. A D gene is named only where the DNA matches it firmly.

v_call: TRBV2; j_call: TRBJ1-5; d_call: TRBD1; cdr3_aa: ASTKTGLGNQPQH
v_call: TRBV18; j_call: TRBJ1-1; d_call: -; cdr3_aa: ASSLVDREAF
v_call: TRBV7-3; j_call: TRBJ2-1; d_call: TRBD1; cdr3_aa: ASSLAGTGGGYNEQF
v_call: TRBV28; j_call: TRBJ2-3; d_call: TRBD2; cdr3_aa: ASSLPPWGGGRAGDTQY
v_call: TRBV2; j_call: TRBJ2-5; d_call: TRBD2; cdr3_aa: ASSPLSGSRKTQY
v_call: TRBV20-1; j_call: TRBJ2-1; d_call: -; cdr3_aa: SASKREQF
v_call: TRBV6-1; j_call: TRBJ1-1; d_call: -; cdr3_aa: ASQGGVLNTEAF
v_call: TRBV10-3; j_call: TRBJ2-7; d_call: -; cdr3_aa: AARGGYTKSPYEQY
v_call: TRBV27; j_call: TRBJ2-1; d_call: -; cdr3_aa: ASYRYRGGEQF
v_call: TRBV11-3; j_call: TRBJ2-3; d_call: -; cdr3_aa: ASSLWTITDTQY
v_call: TRBV6-5; j_call: TRBJ1-1; d_call: TRBD1; cdr3_aa: ASSYAGTGGGEAF
v_call: TRBV7-8; j_call: TRBJ1-5; d_call: -; cdr3_aa: ASSLRQVNQPQH
v_call: TRBV7-2; j_call: TRBJ2-1; d_call: TRBD2; cdr3_aa: ASSLVTGGPSYNEQF
v_call: TRBV7-6; j_call: TRBJ2-2; d_call: TRBD2; cdr3_aa: ASSLEASGRIGELF
v_call: TRBV5-6; j_call: TRBJ1-1; d_call: -; cdr3_aa: ASSWISNTEAF
v_call: TRBV4-2; j_call: TRBJ2-1; d_call: -; cdr3_aa: ASSLGQYSYNEQF
v_call: TRBV12-5; j_call: TRBJ2-7; d_call: TRBD2; cdr3_aa: ASARGGTSSLY
v_call: TRBV6-5; j_call: TRBJ2-3; d_call: TRBD1; cdr3_aa: ASSRGTGIADTQY
v_call: TRBV7-9; j_call: TRBJ1-3; d_call: TRBD1; cdr3_aa: ASSLLQGRNTIY
v_call: TRBV5-1; j_call: TRBJ2-7; d_call: -; cdr3_aa: ASSFQGMEEQY
v_call: TRBV6-1; j_call: TRBJ1-1; d_call: TRBD1; cdr3_aa: ASTFRGLNTEAF
v_call: TRBV7-6; j_call: TRBJ2-3; d_call: TRBD2; cdr3_aa: ASSSGTSGDTQY
v_call: TRBV29-1; j_call: TRBJ2-5; d_call: -; cdr3_aa: SVERLGETQY
v_call: TRBV27; j_call: TRBJ2-1; d_call: -; cdr3_aa: ASSLNTGTNLEQF
v_call: TRBV7-7; j_call: TRBJ2-7; d_call: -; cdr3_aa: ASSDPSPEPYEQY
v_call: TRBV6-6; j_call: TRBJ2-1; d_call: TRBD2; cdr3_aa: ASSRGLANYNEQF
v_call: TRBV9; j_call: TRBJ1-5; d_call: -; cdr3_aa: ASSYSPLGDQPQH
v_call: TRBV29-1; j_call: TRBJ1-2; d_call: TRBD1; cdr3_aa: SVRTGGSNYGYT
v_call: TRBV12-2; j_call: TRBJ2-3; d_call: -; cdr3_aa: ASRYTGDRDTQY
v_call: TRBV5-1; j_call: TRBJ1-1; d_call: -; cdr3_aa: ASSLGGMNTEAF
v_call: TRBV11-3; j_call: TRBJ2-7; d_call: -; cdr3_aa: ASSRLSYEQY